These 22 T cell receptor beta chains originate from one sample sequenced in a study of shared clonotypes between healthy human individuals. Produced via immunoSEQ multiplex PCR; TCRdb's table is partial and in-frame only. The sample includes about 2.1 million clones, just over 90% of them seen just once. It was CD45RO-negative cells, positively selected for CCR7, that made up naive CD8 cells, with terminally differentiated effector memory CD45RA+ cells excluded. Material for sequencing was naive CD8+ T cells from PBMCs. These receptors all come from a man younger than 30 in good health. Some clones in this sample may be carry-over from other donors' samples.

The chain joins TRBV7-8 to TRBJ2-7; TRBD2 agrees at 14 bases. From germline, CDR1 is SGHVS and CDR2 FQNEAQ. This CDR3 has 16 residues. The V and J ends lost 5 bases and 3 bases, in that order; junction bases with no gene match: 6. The CDR3 nucleotides read TGTGCCAGCAGCACGGGACTAGCGGGAGTCCTCTACGAGCAGTACTTC. Residues: CASSTGLAGVLYEQYF.

CDR3 sequence (DNA): TGTGCCAGCAGCTTGACAGGCGGCTACACCTTC. It translates to CASSLTGGYTF. The chain recombines TRBV5-4 with TRBJ1-2, with D perhaps TRBD1 (5 bases). The germline gives CDR1 SGHNT, CDR2 YYREEE (reference sequence). Trimming cost V 1 base and J 8 bases, with 6 bases left between them. The CDR3 is 11 amino acids.

This clone was counted a single time. The chain links TRBV9 to TRBJ2-1, with D uncertain. This CDR3 has 12 residues. Germline values: CDR1 SGDLS, CDR2 YYNGEE. V was pared by 3 bases and J by 10 bases, with 11 bases between. Here the CDR3 reads CASSATLWEQFF. The CDR3 DNA sequence: TGTGCCAGCAGCGCGACTCTATGGGAGCAGTTCTTC.

This clone came up once. The chain links TRBV27 to TRBJ2-7, with TRBD2 identical over 11 bases. J lost 2 bases, V lost 1 base, and 1 base had no gene match. Germline values: CDR1 MNHEY, CDR2 SMNVEV (reference sequence). This CDR3 is built from 15 residues. For the CDR3, the DNA is TGTGCCAGCAGTTTATTTAGCGGGAGGGCCTACGAGCAGTACTTC. Its translation: CASSLFSGRAYEQYF.

The chain is built from TRBV28 and TRBJ2-3, with D uncertain. This CDR3 region has 15 residues. Per germline, CDR1 MDHEN and CDR2 SYDVKM. Trimming shortened V by 3 bases and J by 6 bases, and 16 bases separated the two germline ends. CDR3 nucleotide sequence: TGTGCCAGCAGTTTTCTAATATGGGCACCGGATACGCAGTATTTT. It encodes CASSFLIWAPDTQYF.

This clone was seen just once. This specimen includes other DNA sequences encoding the same CDR3. The chain has TRBV6-6 and TRBJ1-1, with D uncertain. The CDR3 length is 11 residues. V was clipped by 0 bases and J by 11 bases, with 7 bases between them. CDR1 is MNHNY, CDR2 SVGAGI, per germline (reference sequence). The CDR3 nucleotides are TGTGCCAGCAGTTACTCGAGGGAGGCTTTCTTT. It codes for CASSYSREAFF.

In this sample, this clone turned up a few times. The chain links TRBV19 to TRBJ1-3; D is uncertain. CDR3 length equals 13 residues. The germline V gene has CDR1 LNHDA and CDR2 SQIVND (reference sequence). The V and J ends lost 7 bases and 8 bases respectively, with 15 bases between them. The CDR3: CASNPLLGDTIYF. CDR3 DNA: TGTGCCAGTAACCCCCTACTCGGGGACACCATATATTTT.

This sequence joins TRBV5-1 and TRBJ2-7; weak D call: TRBD2 (5 bases). Germline V gene lookup returns CDR1 SGHRS and CDR2 YFSETQ. V shed 2 bases and J shed 0 bases, with 9 bases lying between them. The CDR3 extends over 14 amino acids. The CDR3 here is CASSFYGVSYEQYF. CDR3 in DNA: TGCGCCAGCAGCTTTTACGGGGTCTCCTACGAGCAGTACTTC.

The chain recombines TRBV6-5 with TRBJ2-3, with TRBD1 as a possible D gene (6 bases). Trimming pared 8 bases from V and 1 base from J, leaving 16 bases between. The length of the CDR3 is 15 residues. Germline assignment: CDR1 MNHEY and CDR2 SVGAGI. CDR3 residues: CASPHRGQRTDTQYF. The CDR3 nucleotides are TGTGCCAGCCCCCACCGGGGACAACGCACAGATACGCAGTATTTT.

This chain joins TRBV28 and TRBJ1-2; tentative D call: TRBD1 (5 bases). The CDR3 has 13 amino acids. Trimming took 6 bases from V and 3 from J, leaving 11 bases between them. Germline CDR1 is MDHEN and CDR2 is SYDVKM. As DNA, the CDR3 is TGTGCCAGCAGGCCCGGGGGGGACTATGGCTACACCTTC. The encoded protein is CASRPGGDYGYTF.

The chain carries TRBV29-1 and TRBJ2-1, with D perhaps TRBD1 (5 bases). The germline V gene has CDR1 SQVTM and CDR2 ANQGSEA. Between the trimmed V and J ends, which lost 5 bases and 0 bases, there was a span of 11 bases. This CDR3 comprises 14 residues. DNA of the CDR3: TGCAGCGTTCAGGGAAGGGTCTCCTACAATGAGCAGTTCTTC. Translation: CSVQGRVSYNEQFF.

The chain is built from TRBV4-3 and TRBJ2-4; 11 bases map to TRBD2. Germline assignment: CDR1 LGHNA and CDR2 YSLEER. The CDR3 has 16 residues. With 0 bases clipped from V and 10 bases from J, the junction kept 8 bases outside the gene matches. CDR3 sequence (DNA): TGCGCCAGCAGCCAAGATATCAGGACTAGCGGGCCGATTCAGTACTTC. It yields the protein CASSQDIRTSGPIQYF.

The rearrangement uses TRBV27 and TRBJ2-1; perhaps TRBD2 as D (6 bases). The CDR3 runs 17 residues. Looked up from germline, CDR1 is MNHEY and CDR2 is SMNVEV (reference sequence). V lost 1 base and J lost 0, with 13 bases in between. The DNA of the CDR3 is TGTGCCAGCAGTTTATTTGTAGCGGCAAGCTCCTACAATGAGCAGTTCTTC. Amino acids: CASSLFVAASSYNEQFF.

This clone has only one observation. The rearrangement uses TRBV28 and TRBJ2-1; D possibly corresponds to TRBD2 (6 bases). Trimming cost V 5 bases and J 7 bases, with 12 bases left between them. The CDR3 covers 13 residues. Germline CDR1 and CDR2: MDHEN and SYDVKM. CDR3 bases: TGTGCCAGCAGTCCTTCGACTAGTAATGAGCAGTTCTTC. This gives the protein CASSPSTSNEQFF.

The chain links TRBV28 to TRBJ2-1; the D is unclear. Germline CDR1 MDHEN, CDR2 SYDVKM. The germline V and J ends were trimmed by 1 base and 5 bases, with 12 bases remaining between them. The CDR3 totals 15 residues. CDR3 in DNA: TGTGCCAGCAGTTTATCCCCCTCATACGACAATGAGCAGTTCTTC. The encoded protein is CASSLSPSYDNEQFF.

The rearrangement uses TRBV10-3 and TRBJ1-2; D is undetermined. The CDR3 runs to 15 residues. The V end was cut by 0 bases, the J end by 3 bases, with 11 bases between. Germline V lookup: CDR1 ENHRY, CDR2 SYGVKD. The CDR3 here is CAISESMDGDYGYTF. The CDR3 DNA reads TGTGCCATCAGTGAGTCGATGGACGGGGACTATGGCTACACCTTC.

In DNA, the CDR3 is TGTGCCAGCAGCCCTATGCAGCTCGAGCAGTTCTTC. Protein: CASSPMQLEQFF. The chain links TRBV13 to TRBJ2-1; D is unresolved. Germline-derived CDR1 and CDR2 are PRHDT and FYEKMQ (reference sequence). The CDR3 sequence is 12 residues long. Trimming pared 5 bases from V and 10 bases from J, leaving 12 bases between.

This clone appeared a single time. The DNA for the CDR3 is TGTGCCAGCAGCTTCCCCCTTCCGGATACGCAGTATTTT. Its translation: CASSFPLPDTQYF. The chain joins TRBV11-2 to TRBJ2-3; D not certain. The CDR3 is 13 amino acids. Trimming took 3 bases from V and 6 from J, leaving 10 bases between them. From germline, CDR1 is SGHAT and CDR2 FQNNGV.

CDR3 in DNA: TGTGCCAGTAGTATCGTAGGGACAGGAGGCGATACGCAGTATTTT. It yields the protein CASSIVGTGGDTQYF. This sequence joins TRBV19 and TRBJ2-3; TRBD1 matches 8 bases. Trimming took 3 bases from V and 6 from J; bases not matched to a gene: 8. Germline assignment: CDR1 LNHDA and CDR2 SQIVND (reference sequence). CDR3 size: 15 residues.

The chain joins TRBV19 to TRBJ2-7; TRBD1 matches at 7 bases. The V gene end was trimmed by 4 bases and the J gene end by 2 bases; junction bases not matched to a gene: 8. The germline CDR1 and CDR2 sequences are LNHDA and SQIVND (reference sequence). The CDR3 length is 15 residues. Written as DNA, the CDR3 is TGTGCCAGTAGTAAGCAAGCAGGGGGAACCTACGAGCAGTACTTC. It encodes CASSKQAGGTYEQYF. Using reference TRBV19 and TRBJ2-7 for the parts outside the CDR3, the full variable domain is DGGITQSPKYLFRKEGQNVTLSCEQNLNHDAMYWYRQDPGQGLRLIYYSQIVNDFQKGDIAEGYSVSREKKESFPLTVTSAQKNPTAFYLCASSKQAGGTYEQYFGPGTRLTVT.

The rearrangement links TRBV4-3 to TRBJ1-1; D is unclear. This CDR3 is built from 16 residues. CDR1 LGHNA and CDR2 YSLEER come from the germline V gene. Deletions cut 0 bases from V and 0 bases from J, with 11 bases between. The CDR3 DNA is TGCGCCAGCAGCCAAGATGGTGGTGTTATGAACACTGAAGCTTTCTTT. It encodes CASSQDGGVMNTEAFF.

V gene TRBV4-1 combines with J gene TRBJ2-7; maybe TRBD2 (6 bases). This CDR3 is built from 16 residues. Germline CDR1 MGHRA, CDR2 YSYEKL. The V end lost 0 bases, the J end lost 1 base, and 13 bases lay between the germline ends. For the CDR3, the DNA is TGCGCCAGCAGCCAAGATCGAGGACTACGATCCTACGAGCAGTACTTC. Translating it yields CASSQDRGLRSYEQYF.